These T cell receptor beta chains were read from a single sample in a study of CD4+ T cells in melanoma. Clones were read by immunoSEQ multiplex PCR, and TCRdb kept only the in-frame ones, dropping some. The sample lists roughly 120,000 clones, about 90% seen once, with less than 4% in the top ten. The sequencing sample was made of peripheral blood. The receptors originated from a human donor with melanoma. CDR3s include the opening cysteine and the closing phenylalanine or tryptophan. Each record gives: V gene, J gene, D gene, clone size, CDR3 protein, CDR3 DNA. The D gene is left open where the match is weak. A row's size may be missing; if present it is once, few, many or a size class.

TRBV5-1,TRBJ2-5,-,-,CASSTNSGVQETQYF,TGCGCCAGCAGCACCAACTCAGGGGTCCAAGAGACCCAGTACTTC
TRBV5-1,TRBJ1-3,-,-,CASSLDSRAFGGNTIYF,TGCGCCAGCAGCTTGGATTCAAGGGCATTTGGTGGAAACACCATATATTTT
TRBV9,TRBJ2-2,-,-,CASSVGGFRDTGELFF,TGTGCCAGCAGCGTAGGGGGTTTTAGGGACACCGGGGAGCTGTTTTTT
TRBV7-9,TRBJ1-4,TRBD1,-,CASSTGDRENEKLFF,TGTGCCAGCAGCACGGGGGACAGGGAAAATGAAAAACTGTTTTTT
TRBV5-4,TRBJ2-7,TRBD1,-,CASSSSGTVAYEQYF,TGTGCCAGCAGCTCCTCCGGGACAGTAGCCTACGAGCAGTACTTC
TRBV11-2,TRBJ2-7,-,-,CASTPGLRPYEQYF,TGTGCCAGTACACCGGGACTTCGGCCTTACGAGCAGTACTTC
TRBV7-7,TRBJ2-5,TRBD2,-,CASSSRAGDQETQYF,TGTGCCAGCAGCTCCCGCGCGGGAGACCAAGAGACCCAGTACTTC
TRBV29-1,TRBJ2-3,-,-,CSSSVYLTDTQYF,TGCAGTAGCTCTGTCTACCTCACAGATACGCAGTATTTT
TRBV7-3,TRBJ2-2,-,-,CASSLRAGSTGELFF,TGTGCCAGCAGCTTAAGGGCGGGGAGCACCGGGGAGCTGTTTTTT
TRBV27,TRBJ2-7,-,-,CASSYRPPYEQYF,TGTGCCAGCAGTTATAGGCCACCCTACGAGCAGTACTTC
TRBV29-1,TRBJ2-7,TRBD2,few,CSAFGGIGEQYF,TGCAGCGCCTTCGGGGGGATAGGCGAGCAGTACTTC
TRBV7-2,TRBJ2-7,-,-,CASSFGTESYEQYF,TGTGCCAGCAGCTTCGGGACGGAATCCTACGAGCAGTACTTC
TRBV27,TRBJ2-6,-,once,CASTISGANVLTF,TGTGCCAGCACTATCTCTGGGGCCAACGTCCTGACTTTC
TRBV7-2,TRBJ2-5,TRBD2,-,CASSPPLAGGGETQYF,TGTGCCAGCAGCCCCCCCCTAGCGGGAGGCGGAGAGACCCAGTACTTC
TRBV2,TRBJ1-1,-,-,CASSPQSNTEAFF,TGTGCCAGCAGCCCTCAATCCAACACTGAAGCTTTCTTT
TRBV6-1,TRBJ1-4,-,-,CASSEALLGDVDEKLFF,TGTGCCAGCAGTGAAGCGCTTTTGGGGGATGTGGATGAAAAACTGTTTTTT
TRBV6-1,TRBJ1-2,-,-,CASSQNRVDYGYTF,TGTGCCAGCAGTCAAAACAGGGTCGACTATGGCTACACCTTC
TRBV30,TRBJ1-1,-,-,CAWDRTLSTEAFF,TGTGCCTGGGACCGGACCCTGAGCACTGAAGCTTTCTTT
TRBV6-5,TRBJ2-3,-,-,CASSYLQTQYF,TGTGCCAGCAGTTACCTCCAGACGCAGTATTTT
TRBV28,TRBJ1-3,-,once,CASSLWAGDTIYF,TGTGCCAGCAGTTTATGGGCAGGGGACACCATATATTTT
TRBV19,TRBJ2-1,-,-,CASSISKFRGSYNEQFF,TGTGCCAGTAGTATTTCAAAGTTCCGGGGCTCCTACAATGAGCAGTTCTTC
TRBV19,TRBJ2-1,TRBD1,-,CASSQSPGTGFNEQFF,TGTGCCAGTAGCCAATCTCCCGGGACAGGGTTCAATGAGCAGTTCTTC
TRBV19,TRBJ2-7,TRBD2,few,CASSMSSGRVYEQYF,TGTGCCAGTAGTATGTCCAGCGGGAGAGTCTACGAGCAGTACTTC
TRBV19,TRBJ2-3,-,-,CASSRDGLTDTQYF,TGTGCCAGTAGCCGGGACGGGCTCACAGATACGCAGTATTTT
TRBV2,TRBJ1-1,TRBD1,-,CASSSTGDDTEAFF,TGTGCCAGCAGTTCCACAGGGGATGACACTGAAGCTTTCTTT
TRBV28,TRBJ2-2,TRBD2,-,CASSLSGGTGELFF,TGTGCCAGCAGTTTATCGGGGGGAACCGGGGAGCTGTTTTTT
TRBV19,TRBJ1-4,-,-,CASSTDFGGEKLFF,TGTGCCAGTAGTACCGACTTCGGAGGCGAAAAACTGTTTTTT
TRBV28,TRBJ1-5,-,-,CASSPGHLVHF,TGTGCCAGCAGTCCCGGACATTTAGTTCATTTT
TRBV7-8,TRBJ1-2,-,few,CASTDGTNYGYTF,TGTGCCAGCACTGATGGGACAAACTATGGCTACACCTTC
TRBV2,TRBJ2-5,TRBD2,-,CASAPGLAGVETQYF,TGTGCCAGCGCCCCGGGACTAGCGGGAGTGGAGACCCAGTACTTC
TRBV27,TRBJ2-7,-,few,CASSHAPDEQYF,TGTGCCAGCAGCCATGCTCCGGATGAGCAGTACTTC
TRBV7-2,TRBJ1-1,-,-,CASSLVSRVEAFF,TGTGCCAGCAGCTTAGTTTCAAGAGTTGAAGCTTTCTTT
TRBV28,TRBJ1-4,-,once,CASSLGRYRSEKLFF,TGTGCCAGCAGTTTAGGGAGGTACCGGAGTGAAAAACTGTTTTTT
TRBV11-2,TRBJ1-1,-,few,CASSLDRAGVEAFF,TGTGCCAGCAGCTTAGATAGGGCAGGAGTTGAAGCTTTCTTT
TRBV5-4,TRBJ2-3,-,-,CASRPKQGADTQYF,TGTGCCAGCCGCCCAAAGCAGGGAGCAGATACGCAGTATTTT
TRBV4-1,TRBJ1-5,-,-,CASSQWGSEGQPQHF,TGCGCCAGCAGCCAATGGGGGTCCGAAGGTCAGCCCCAGCATTTT
TRBV12-5,TRBJ1-2,-,-,CASGNREDGYTF,TGTGCTAGTGGGAACAGGGAGGATGGCTACACCTTC
TRBV11-2,TRBJ2-1,TRBD2,-,CASSRGLAGDNEQFF,TGTGCCAGCAGCCGGGGACTAGCGGGAGACAATGAGCAGTTCTTC
TRBV11-2,TRBJ1-1,-,few,CASRREGLNTEAFF,TGTGCCAGCAGGCGGGAGGGGCTGAACACTGAAGCTTTCTTT
TRBV27,TRBJ1-5,-,-,CASSPQGFHQPQHF,TGTGCCAGCAGTCCGCAGGGTTTTCATCAGCCCCAGCATTTT
TRBV29-1,TRBJ2-7,-,-,CSVAGGPSSVHEQYF,TGCAGCGTTGCGGGCGGTCCTAGCTCGGTGCACGAGCAGTACTTC
TRBV9,TRBJ1-5,TRBD1,once,CASSSGGEFNQPQHF,TGTGCCAGCAGTTCAGGGGGCGAGTTCAATCAGCCCCAGCATTTT
TRBV5-1,TRBJ2-5,-,-,CASSPERQGTQYF,TGCGCCAGCAGCCCGGAACGACAAGGGACCCAGTACTTC
TRBV18,TRBJ2-3,-,-,CASSSGPDTQYF,TGTGCCAGCTCGAGCGGTCCAGATACGCAGTATTTT
TRBV7-2,TRBJ2-1,-,-,CASSLASSSYNEQFF,TGTGCCAGCAGCTTAGCCTCCAGCTCCTACAATGAGCAGTTCTTC
TRBV2,TRBJ2-7,TRBD2,-,CASSGRGGPYEQYF,TGTGCCAGCAGTGGGCGGGGGGGCCCCTACGAGCAGTACTTC
TRBV18,TRBJ1-1,-,few,CASSPKMNTEAFF,TGTGCCAGCTCACCGAAGATGAACACTGAAGCTTTCTTT
TRBV15,TRBJ1-4,-,few,CATSRANEKLFF,TGTGCCACCAGCAGAGCAAATGAAAAACTGTTTTTT
TRBV14,TRBJ1-1,-,-,CASSRTRTGEAFF,TGTGCCAGCAGCCGAACCCGGACGGGTGAAGCTTTCTTT
TRBV6-5,TRBJ2-2,-,many,CASSYIGTGELFF,TGTGCCAGCAGTTACATTGGCACCGGGGAGCTGTTTTTT